These 19 T cell receptor beta chains came from one sample sequenced in a study of resident and recirculating memory T cells in vitiligo. Profiling relied on immunoSEQ multiplex PCR, and the TCRdb table lists in-frame clones only, not all of them. The sample shows approximately 69,000 clones, approximately 91% of them seen only once. Specimen: blood. The receptors shown here come from a male donor with vitiligo.

The V and J genes are TRBV7-2 and TRBJ1-2; 11 bases align to TRBD1. The CDR3 length is 13 residues. Germline V gene lookup returns CDR1 SGHTA and CDR2 FQGNSA. V gave up 4 bases and J gave up 8 bases; unmatched junction bases: 3. CDR3 in amino acids: CASSSDRGLGYTF. The CDR3 nucleotides are TGTGCCAGCAGCTCGGACAGGGGGCTCGGCTACACCTTC.

V gene TRBV4-1 combines with J gene TRBJ2-7; TRBD2 matches 9 bases. Per the germline V gene, CDR1 is MGHRA and CDR2 is YSYEKL. This CDR3 contains 16 residues. V lost 1 base, J lost 3 bases, and 7 bases stayed unmatched. The CDR3 reads CASSQGGSAGGYEQYF. The CDR3 DNA reads as TGCGCCAGCAGCCAAGGGGGCTCAGCGGGGGGCTACGAGCAGTACTTC.

The chain combines TRBV28 with TRBJ1-2, with D possibly matching TRBD1 (6 bases). V lost 4 bases and J 3 bases, leaving 12 bases between the germline ends. CDR3 length: 14 residues. From germline, CDR1 is MDHEN and CDR2 SYDVKM. In nucleotides, the CDR3 is TGTGCCAGCAGTTCCCGGGACACGTACTATGGCTACACCTTC. Encoded protein: CASSSRDTYYGYTF.

V gene TRBV10-2 combines with J gene TRBJ2-7, with 9 bases fitting TRBD1. The length of the CDR3 is 13 residues. Germline trimming cut 5 bases from V and 5 bases from J; bases unmatched to any gene: 4. Per germline, CDR1 WSHSY and CDR2 SAAADI. In nucleotides, the CDR3 is TGCGCCAGCAGTTTGACAGGGGGGAACGAGCAGTACTTC. It codes for CASSLTGGNEQYF.

The rearrangement joins TRBV11-2 to TRBJ2-5; 9 bases map to TRBD2. This CDR3 spans 16 amino acids. V trimming: 3 bases; J trimming: 4 bases; junction bases outside the gene matches: 9. The V gene's germline CDR1 is SGHAT and CDR2 FQNNGV. Here the CDR3 reads CASSFLIGGGAETQYF. The CDR3 bases are TGTGCCAGCAGCTTCCTCATTGGCGGGGGGGCAGAGACCCAGTACTTC.

The V gene is TRBV5-6, the J gene TRBJ2-1, with 7 bases fitting TRBD2. Germline V gene sequence: CDR1 SGHDT, CDR2 YYEEEE. The CDR3 has 15 residues. V gave up 0 bases and J gave up 3 bases; unmatched junction bases: 3. In nucleotides, the CDR3 is TGTGCCAGCAGCTTGGAGCGGGGAATCTACAATGAGCAGTTCTTC. The encoded protein is CASSLERGIYNEQFF.

This rearrangement joins TRBV18 to TRBJ2-2; 7 nucleotides align to TRBD2. There are 15 residues in the CDR3. Germline values: CDR1 KGHSH, CDR2 LQKENI. J was trimmed by 4 bases and V by 2 bases; bases with no gene match: 4. DNA for the CDR3: TGTGCCAGCTCACCAAGGACTAGGAGCACCGGGGAGCTGTTTTTT. Its translation is CASSPRTRSTGELFF.

V gene TRBV7-8 combines with J gene TRBJ1-6; TRBD1 matches at 7 bases. V lost 5 bases and J lost 10; bases outside the gene matches: 8. Germline V gene data show CDR1 as SGHVS and CDR2 as FQNEAQ. This CDR3 has 14 amino acids. DNA for the CDR3: TGTGCCAGCAGCCAGGGACAGTTTGGCTCACCCCTCCACTTT. It codes for CASSQGQFGSPLHF.

The chain uses TRBV18 and TRBJ2-1; no clear D gene. The V gene's germline CDR1 is KGHSH and CDR2 LQKENI. V lost 2 bases to trimming and J lost 4 bases, with 6 bases between them. This CDR3 is built from 13 residues. The CDR3 loop reads CASSPMYYNEQFF. CDR3 DNA sequence: TGTGCCAGCTCACCAATGTATTACAATGAGCAGTTCTTC.

The chain couples TRBV9 to TRBJ2-1; 7 nucleotides line up with TRBD1. Germline CDR1 SGDLS, CDR2 YYNGEE. CDR3 length: 15 residues. The junction had 6 bases not matched to a gene; V was cut back by 0 bases and J by 6 bases. The CDR3 sequence is CASSVAPDRLNEQFF. The CDR3 nucleotides are TGTGCCAGCAGCGTAGCTCCGGACAGGCTCAATGAGCAGTTCTTC.

The CDR3: CASSDRSSSYNEQFF. The DNA of the CDR3 is TGTGCCAGCAGCGACAGGTCTAGCTCCTACAATGAGCAGTTCTTC. The rearrangement links TRBV11-3 to TRBJ2-1; TRBD1 might be the D (6 bases). The germline V gene has CDR1 SGHNT and CDR2 YENEEA. Trimming shortened V by 5 bases and J by 0 bases, and 11 bases separated the two germline ends. The CDR3 runs to 15 residues.

This chain joins TRBV28 and TRBJ2-7, with D maybe TRBD1 (7 bases). Per the germline V gene, CDR1 is MDHEN and CDR2 is SYDVKM. CDR3 size: 13 residues. Trimming removed 4 bases from V and 1 base from J, with 8 bases in between. CDR3 in amino acids: CASSSGGSYEQYF. CDR3 DNA: TGTGCCAGCAGTTCAGGGGGGTCCTACGAGCAGTACTTC.

The rearrangement joins TRBV5-1 to TRBJ2-3; D remains unclear. CDR3 size: 13 residues. V was shortened by 0 bases and J by 4 bases, with 6 bases between the two germline ends. Germline V CDR1 and CDR2: SGHRS, YFSETQ. The CDR3 nucleotides are TGCGCCAGCAGCTTGGATAGTTCAGATACGCAGTATTTT. Amino acids: CASSLDSSDTQYF.

The rearrangement uses TRBV10-1 and TRBJ1-5; 12 bases align to TRBD1. Trimming cost V 7 bases and J 3 bases; bases outside gene matches: 19. The length of the CDR3 is 20 residues. Germline CDR1 and CDR2: WNHNN and SYGVQD (reference sequence). The CDR3 is CASTPRKPGTGGVNNQPQHF. CDR3 in DNA: TGCGCCAGCACCCCTAGAAAACCCGGGACAGGGGGCGTCAACAATCAGCCCCAGCATTTT.

The J gene is TRBJ1-4, the V gene TRBV2, with no clear D. V lost 4 bases and J lost 2, with 5 bases in between. The CDR3 is made up of 13 amino acids. The germline V gene has CDR1 SNHLY and CDR2 FYNNEI. The CDR3 DNA is TGTGCCAGCAGTGGGCAGACTAATGAAAAACTGTTTTTT. The encoded protein is CASSGQTNEKLFF. Supplemented by reference TRBV2 and TRBJ1-4, the full variable domain reads EPEVTQTPSHQVTQMGQEVILRCVPISNHLYFYWYRQILGQKVEFLVSFYNNEISEKSEIFDDQFSVERPDGSNFTLKIRSTKLEDSAMYFCASSGQTNEKLFFGSGTQLSVL.

DNA for the CDR3: TGTGCCAGCAGTTTCCAAAGGGCCAACGTCCTGACTTTC. It is translated as CASSFQRANVLTF. The gene calls are TRBV27 and TRBJ2-6; D is unresolved. The V and J ends lost 3 bases and 5 bases respectively, with 5 bases between them. The CDR3 consists of 13 residues. Germline values: CDR1 MNHEY, CDR2 SMNVEV (reference sequence).

This rearrangement joins TRBV2 to TRBJ2-2; D perhaps matches TRBD2 (5 bases). CDR1 is SNHLY and CDR2 is FYNNEI in the germline V gene. Trimming left V 7 bases short and J 6 bases short, with 15 bases between. The CDR3 is 14 amino acids. CDR3 sequence reads: CASKGLTGSGELFF. CDR3 bases: TGTGCCAGCAAGGGTCTGACGGGGTCCGGGGAGCTGTTTTTT.

The V gene is TRBV29-1, the J gene TRBJ2-7, with TRBD1 matching over 9 bases. Trimming took 6 bases from V and 1 from J; bases not matched to a gene: 10. This CDR3 region has 15 residues. CDR1 and CDR2 from the germline V gene are SQVTM and ANQGSEA. In DNA form, the CDR3 reads TGCAGCGTGGGACCCGGACAGGGGCCTTCCTACGAGCAGTACTTC. Translation gives CSVGPGQGPSYEQYF.

V is TRBV5-4 and J is TRBJ1-6; 7 bases line up with TRBD1. There are 16 residues in the CDR3. Unmatched junction bases numbered 7, after V lost 3 bases and J lost 4 bases. Per the germline V gene, CDR1 is SGHNT and CDR2 is YYREEE (reference sequence). CDR3 in amino acids: CASSYGTAPYNSPLHF. CDR3 bases: TGTGCCAGCAGCTATGGGACAGCACCTTATAATTCACCCCTCCACTTT.